The 7 T cell receptor beta chains presented below share a single source sample, sequenced in a study of blood T cells in healthy people across ages. Using a J-beta primer mix together with a sample-barcoded 5' primer, a second PCR was run for roughly 6 to 11 cycles. Each CDR3 protein is one row after TCRdb ran MiXCR on the 5' RACE reads. The sample has roughly 1.5 million distinct CDR3 sequences, 35% to 45% seen once. What was sequenced was blood. The receptors come from a woman between 18 and 29 years old in good health.

The chain is built from TRBV6-2 or TRBV6-3 and TRBJ2-2; tentatively, D is TRBD2 (6 bases). Trimming cost V 8 bases and J 1 base, with 14 bases left between them. Germline V gene lookup returns CDR1 MNHEY and CDR2 SVGEGT. This CDR3 contains 15 residues. The CDR3 nucleotides are TGTGCCAGCCTGAGAAGCGGGCGGAACACCGGGGAGCTGTTTTTT. Protein sequence: CASLRSGRNTGELFF.

J is TRBJ2-1 and V is TRBV7-9, with 10 bases identical to TRBD1. The trim removed 5 bases at V and 7 bases at J, leaving 8 bases unmatched. Germline V CDR1 and CDR2: SEHNR, FQNEAQ (reference sequence). The CDR3 has 15 residues. The CDR3 sequence is CASSTRDRGWNEQFF. CDR3 bases: TGTGCCAGCAGCACCAGGGACAGGGGTTGGAATGAGCAGTTCTTC.

The table lists this clonotype with a few counts. The chain carries TRBV20-1 and TRBJ2-5; 7 bases are shared with TRBD2. This CDR3 is built from 20 residues. Germline trimming cut 5 bases from V and 5 bases from J; bases unmatched to any gene: 29. In germline, CDR1 is DFQATT, CDR2 SNEGSKA (reference sequence). The CDR3 bases are TGCAGTGCTGATCAGTATTTAATAGGTGGGCCTAGCGGCCCTGAGGAGACCCAGTACTTC. Residues: CSADQYLIGGPSGPEETQYF.

The DNA for the CDR3 is TGTGCCAGCAGCTCTCCCGGGACAGGGAACACTGAAGCTTTCTTT. The encoded protein is CASSSPGTGNTEAFF. The chain combines TRBV7-6 with TRBJ1-1; 8 positions agree with TRBD1. CDR3 size: 15 residues. Germline V lookup: CDR1 SGHVS, CDR2 FNYEAQ. V was pared by 4 bases and J by 1 base, with 5 bases of the junction left unmatched.

This chain uses TRBV10-3 with TRBJ2-7; 8 bases line up with TRBD2. Looked up from germline, CDR1 is ENHRY and CDR2 is SYGVKD. This CDR3 has 15 residues. J gave up 0 bases and V 3 bases, and 4 bases lay outside the gene matches. Here the CDR3 DNA reads TGTGCCATCAGTGATACGGGGACTAGCTCCTACGAGCAGTACTTC. Protein product: CAISDTGTSSYEQYF.

The V gene is TRBV6-2 or TRBV6-3, the J gene TRBJ1-1, with TRBD1 matching over 9 bases. Trimming took 6 bases from V and 6 from J; bases not matched to a gene: 8. The length of the CDR3 is 14 residues. Germline V gene data show CDR1 as MNHEY and CDR2 as SVGEGT. The CDR3, as DNA: TGTGCCAGCAGCCGGGACAGGGTGGGTGCTGAAGCTTTCTTT. As protein: CASSRDRVGAEAFF.

This clonotype was detected only a few times. The chain uses TRBV7-2 and TRBJ2-5; tentative D call: TRBD2 (5 bases). The CDR3 has 14 amino acids. CDR1 is SGHTA and CDR2 is FQGNSA in the germline V gene. V lost 7 bases and J lost 2, with 14 bases in between. The CDR3 DNA sequence: TGTGCCAGCACTCTCCGATCGGGGCAAGAGACCCAGTACTTC. Amino acids: CASTLRSGQETQYF. Full variable domain (outside the CDR3, taken from reference TRBV7-2 and TRBJ2-5): GAGVSQSPSNKVTEKGKDVELRCDPISGHTALYWYRQSLGQGLEFLIYFQGNSAPDKSGLPSDRFSAERTGGSVSTLTIQRTQQEDSAVYLCASTLRSGQETQYFGPGTRLLVL.